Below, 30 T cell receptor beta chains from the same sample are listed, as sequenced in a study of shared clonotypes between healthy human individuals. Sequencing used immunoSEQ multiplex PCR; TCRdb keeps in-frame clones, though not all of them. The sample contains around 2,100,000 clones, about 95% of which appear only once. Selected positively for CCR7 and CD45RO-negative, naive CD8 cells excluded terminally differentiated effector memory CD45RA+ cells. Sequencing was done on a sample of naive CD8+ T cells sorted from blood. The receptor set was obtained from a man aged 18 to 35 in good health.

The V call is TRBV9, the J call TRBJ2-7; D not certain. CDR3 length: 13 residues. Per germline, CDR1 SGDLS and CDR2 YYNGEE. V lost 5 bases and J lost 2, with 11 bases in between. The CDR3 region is CASSPDAPYEQYF. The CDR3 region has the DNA TGTGCCAGCAGTCCCGACGCTCCCTACGAGCAGTACTTC.

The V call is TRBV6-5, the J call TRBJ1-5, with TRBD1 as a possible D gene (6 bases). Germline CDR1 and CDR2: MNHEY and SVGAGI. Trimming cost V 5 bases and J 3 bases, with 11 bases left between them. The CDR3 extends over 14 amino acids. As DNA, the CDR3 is TGTGCCAGCAGTCTCCGGGGGCTCAATCAGCCCCAGCATTTT. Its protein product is CASSLRGLNQPQHF.

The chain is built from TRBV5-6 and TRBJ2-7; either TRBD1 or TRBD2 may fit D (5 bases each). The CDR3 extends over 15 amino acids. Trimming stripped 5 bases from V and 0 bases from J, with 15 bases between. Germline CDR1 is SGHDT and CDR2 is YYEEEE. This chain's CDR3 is CASSLWGSNSYEQYF. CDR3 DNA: TGTGCCAGCAGTCTCTGGGGGTCCAACTCCTACGAGCAGTACTTC. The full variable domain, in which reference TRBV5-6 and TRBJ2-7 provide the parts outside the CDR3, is DAGVTQSPTHLIKTRGQQVTLRCSPKSGHDTVSWYQQALGQGPQFIFQYYEEEERQRGNFPDRFSGHQFPNYSSELNVNALLLGDSALYLCASSLWGSNSYEQYFGPGTRLTVT.

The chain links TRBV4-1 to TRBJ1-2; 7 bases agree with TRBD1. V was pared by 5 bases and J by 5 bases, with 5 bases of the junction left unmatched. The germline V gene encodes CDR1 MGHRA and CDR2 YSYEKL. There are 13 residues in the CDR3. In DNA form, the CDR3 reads TGCGCCAGCAGCTTTGGGACAGCTTATGGCTACACCTTC. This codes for CASSFGTAYGYTF.

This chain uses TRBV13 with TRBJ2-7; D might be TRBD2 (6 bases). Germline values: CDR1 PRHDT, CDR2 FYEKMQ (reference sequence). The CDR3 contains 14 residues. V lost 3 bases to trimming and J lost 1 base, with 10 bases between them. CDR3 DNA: TGTGCCAGCAGCTTCGCTAGCGTATCCTACGAGCAGTACTTC. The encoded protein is CASSFASVSYEQYF. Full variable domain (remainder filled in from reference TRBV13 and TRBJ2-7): AAGVIQSPRHLIKEKRETATLKCYPIPRHDTVYWYQQGPGQDPQFLISFYEKMQSDKGSIPDRFSAQQFSDYHSELNMSSLELGDSALYFCASSFASVSYEQYFGPGTRLTVT.

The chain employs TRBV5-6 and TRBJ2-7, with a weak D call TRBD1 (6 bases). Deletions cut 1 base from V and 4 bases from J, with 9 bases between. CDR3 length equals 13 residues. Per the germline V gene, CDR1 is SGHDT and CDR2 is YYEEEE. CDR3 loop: CASSLPQGYEQYF. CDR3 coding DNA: TGTGCCAGCAGCTTGCCGCAGGGGTACGAGCAGTACTTC.

The CDR3 DNA sequence: TGTGCCAGCAGCTTAGCTTTTTCAGGGGTGATGGAAGCTTTCTTT. It is translated as CASSLAFSGVMEAFF. The V gene is TRBV7-8, the J gene TRBJ1-1; D is perhaps TRBD1 (6 bases). CDR3 length equals 15 residues. The germline gives CDR1 SGHVS, CDR2 FQNEAQ. Trimming shortened V by 0 bases and J by 8 bases, and 16 bases separated the two germline ends.

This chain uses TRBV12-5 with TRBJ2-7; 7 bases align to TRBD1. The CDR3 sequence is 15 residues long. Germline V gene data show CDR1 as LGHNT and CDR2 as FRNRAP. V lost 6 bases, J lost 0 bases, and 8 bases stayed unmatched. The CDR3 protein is CASGQTGAYSYEQYF. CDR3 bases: TGTGCTAGTGGCCAAACAGGGGCCTACTCCTACGAGCAGTACTTC.

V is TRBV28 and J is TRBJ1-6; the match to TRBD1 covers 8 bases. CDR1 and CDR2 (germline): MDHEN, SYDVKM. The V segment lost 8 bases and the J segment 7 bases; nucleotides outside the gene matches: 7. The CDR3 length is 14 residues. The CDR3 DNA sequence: TGTGCCAGCTCTAGGACAGGGCAAAATTCACCCCTCCACTTT. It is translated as CASSRTGQNSPLHF.

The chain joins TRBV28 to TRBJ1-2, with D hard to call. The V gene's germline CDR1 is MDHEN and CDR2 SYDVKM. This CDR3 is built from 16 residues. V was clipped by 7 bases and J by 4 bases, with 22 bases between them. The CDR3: CASKTQGVDDPYGYTF. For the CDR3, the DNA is TGTGCCAGCAAAACCCAAGGAGTTGATGATCCCTATGGCTACACCTTC.

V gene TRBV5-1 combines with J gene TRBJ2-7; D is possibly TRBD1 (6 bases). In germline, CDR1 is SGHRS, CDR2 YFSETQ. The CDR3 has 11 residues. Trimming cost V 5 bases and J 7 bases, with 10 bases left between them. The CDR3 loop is CASRTDSEQYF. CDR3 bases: TGCGCCAGCAGAACGGACAGTGAGCAGTACTTC.

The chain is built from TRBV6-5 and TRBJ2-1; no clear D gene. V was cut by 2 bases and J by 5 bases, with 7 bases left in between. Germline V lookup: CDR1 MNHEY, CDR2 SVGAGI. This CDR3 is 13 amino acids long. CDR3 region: CASSYDTNNEQFF. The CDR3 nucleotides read TGTGCCAGCAGTTACGACACAAACAATGAGCAGTTCTTC.

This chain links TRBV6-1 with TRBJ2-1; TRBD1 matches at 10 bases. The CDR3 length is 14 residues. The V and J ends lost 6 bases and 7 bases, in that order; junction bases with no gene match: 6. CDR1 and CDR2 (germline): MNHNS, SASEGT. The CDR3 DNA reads TGTGCCAGCAGGACCGGGACAGGGGTTAATGAGCAGTTCTTC. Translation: CASRTGTGVNEQFF.

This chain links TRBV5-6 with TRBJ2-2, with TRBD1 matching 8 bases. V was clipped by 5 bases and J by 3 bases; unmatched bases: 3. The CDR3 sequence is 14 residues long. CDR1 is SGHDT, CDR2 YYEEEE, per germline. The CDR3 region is CASRETGDTGELFF. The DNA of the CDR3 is TGTGCCAGCAGGGAGACAGGGGACACCGGGGAGCTGTTTTTT.

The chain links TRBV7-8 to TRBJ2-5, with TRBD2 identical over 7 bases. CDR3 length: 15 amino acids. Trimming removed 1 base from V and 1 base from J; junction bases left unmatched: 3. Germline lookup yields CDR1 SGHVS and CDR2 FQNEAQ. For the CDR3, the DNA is TGTGCCAGCAGCTTAGGGGCTAGCGGCCAAGAGACCCAGTACTTC. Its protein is CASSLGASGQETQYF.

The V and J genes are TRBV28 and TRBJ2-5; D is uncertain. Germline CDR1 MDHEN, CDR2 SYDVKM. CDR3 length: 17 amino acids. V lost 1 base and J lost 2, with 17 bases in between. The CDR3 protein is CASSLSANPTPQETQYF. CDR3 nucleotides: TGTGCCAGCAGTTTATCGGCGAATCCGACTCCTCAAGAGACCCAGTACTTC.

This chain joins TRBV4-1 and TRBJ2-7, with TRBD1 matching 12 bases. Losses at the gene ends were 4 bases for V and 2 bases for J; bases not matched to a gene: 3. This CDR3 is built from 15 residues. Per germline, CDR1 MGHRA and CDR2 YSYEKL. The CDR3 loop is CASSLGQGATYEQYF. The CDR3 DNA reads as TGCGCCAGCAGCCTGGGACAGGGGGCCACCTACGAGCAGTACTTC.

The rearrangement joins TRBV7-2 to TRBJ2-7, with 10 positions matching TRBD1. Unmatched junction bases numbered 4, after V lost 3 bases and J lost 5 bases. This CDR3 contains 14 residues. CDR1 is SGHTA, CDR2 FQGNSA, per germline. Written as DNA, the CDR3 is TGTGCCAGCAGCTTGGGGACAGGGGTCCACGAGCAGTACTTC. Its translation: CASSLGTGVHEQYF.

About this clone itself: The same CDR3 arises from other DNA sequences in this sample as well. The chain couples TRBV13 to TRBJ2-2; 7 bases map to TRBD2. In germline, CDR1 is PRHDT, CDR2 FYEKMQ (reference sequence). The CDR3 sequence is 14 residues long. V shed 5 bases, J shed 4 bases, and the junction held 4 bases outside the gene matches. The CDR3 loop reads CASSPGLFTGELFF. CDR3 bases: TGTGCCAGCAGCCCGGGACTATTCACCGGGGAGCTGTTTTTT.

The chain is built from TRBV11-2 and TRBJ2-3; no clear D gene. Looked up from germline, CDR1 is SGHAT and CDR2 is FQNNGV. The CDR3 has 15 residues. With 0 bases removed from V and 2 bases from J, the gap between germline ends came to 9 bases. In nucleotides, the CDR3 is TGTGCCAGCAGCTTAGATCAGGTTAACACAGATACGCAGTATTTT. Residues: CASSLDQVNTDTQYF. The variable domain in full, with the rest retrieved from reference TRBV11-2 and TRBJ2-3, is EAGVAQSPRYKIIEKRQSVAFWCNPISGHATLYWYQQILGQGPKLLIQFQNNGVVDDSQLPKDRFSAERLKGVDSTLKIQPAKLEDSAVYLCASSLDQVNTDTQYFGPGTRLTVL.

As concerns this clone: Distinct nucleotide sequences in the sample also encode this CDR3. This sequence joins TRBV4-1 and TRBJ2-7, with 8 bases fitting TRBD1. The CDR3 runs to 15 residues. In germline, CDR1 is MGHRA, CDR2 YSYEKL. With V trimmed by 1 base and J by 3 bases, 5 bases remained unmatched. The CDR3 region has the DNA TGCGCCAGCAGCCAAGGATCCGGGACAGGCTACGAGCAGTACTTC. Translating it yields CASSQGSGTGYEQYF.

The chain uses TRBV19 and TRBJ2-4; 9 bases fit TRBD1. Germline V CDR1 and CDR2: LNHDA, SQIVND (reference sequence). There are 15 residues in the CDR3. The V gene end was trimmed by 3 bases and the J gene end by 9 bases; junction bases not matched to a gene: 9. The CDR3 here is CASSIPGTGTLIQYF. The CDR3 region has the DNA TGTGCCAGTAGTATCCCCGGGACAGGGACTCTCATTCAGTACTTC.

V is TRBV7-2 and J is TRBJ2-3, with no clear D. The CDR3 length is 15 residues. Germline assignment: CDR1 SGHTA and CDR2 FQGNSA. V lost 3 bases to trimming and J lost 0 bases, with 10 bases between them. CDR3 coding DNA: TGTGCCAGCAGCTTCGGAGAAACTAGCACAGATACGCAGTATTTT. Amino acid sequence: CASSFGETSTDTQYF.

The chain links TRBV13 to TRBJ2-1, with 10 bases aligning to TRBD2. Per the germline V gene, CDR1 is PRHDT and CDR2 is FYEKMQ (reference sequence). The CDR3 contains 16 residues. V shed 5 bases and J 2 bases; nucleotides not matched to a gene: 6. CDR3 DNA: TGTGCCAGCAGCCCCAGTGGACTAGCGGCCTACAATGAGCAGTTCTTC. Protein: CASSPSGLAAYNEQFF.

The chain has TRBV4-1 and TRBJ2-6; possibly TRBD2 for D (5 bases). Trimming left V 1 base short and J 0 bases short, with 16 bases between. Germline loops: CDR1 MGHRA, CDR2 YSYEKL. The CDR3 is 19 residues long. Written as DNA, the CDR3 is TGCGCCAGCAGCCAAGGGGAGACAAGGGTGTTCTCTGGGGCCAACGTCCTGACTTTC. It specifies CASSQGETRVFSGANVLTF.

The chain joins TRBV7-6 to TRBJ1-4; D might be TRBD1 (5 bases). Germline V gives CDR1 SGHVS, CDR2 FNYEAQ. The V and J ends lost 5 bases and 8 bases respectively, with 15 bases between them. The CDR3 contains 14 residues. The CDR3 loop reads CASSTGGAREKLFF. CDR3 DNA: TGTGCCAGCAGCACCGGAGGGGCAAGGGAAAAACTGTTTTTT.

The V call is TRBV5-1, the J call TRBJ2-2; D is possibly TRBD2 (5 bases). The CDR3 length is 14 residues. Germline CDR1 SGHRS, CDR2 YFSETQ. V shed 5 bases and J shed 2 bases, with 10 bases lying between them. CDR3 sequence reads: CASSPGVNTGELFF. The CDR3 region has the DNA TGCGCCAGCAGTCCCGGGGTAAACACCGGGGAGCTGTTTTTT.

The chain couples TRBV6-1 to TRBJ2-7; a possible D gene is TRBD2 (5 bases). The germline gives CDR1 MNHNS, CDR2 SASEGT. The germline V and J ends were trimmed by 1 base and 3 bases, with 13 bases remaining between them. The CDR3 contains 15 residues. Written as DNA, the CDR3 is TGTGCCAGCAGTGAAGGGGAGCGAGGGATCTACGAGCAGTACTTC. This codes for CASSEGERGIYEQYF.

The CDR3 nucleotides are TGTGCCTGGACCCCCCCGGGGGGGCACGAGCAGTTCTTC. This sequence encodes CAWTPPGGHEQFF. The chain couples TRBV30 to TRBJ2-1, with 8 bases lining up with TRBD2. V was pared by 4 bases and J by 10 bases, with 9 bases of the junction left unmatched. From germline, CDR1 is GTSNPN and CDR2 SVGIG (reference sequence). The CDR3 sequence is 13 residues long.

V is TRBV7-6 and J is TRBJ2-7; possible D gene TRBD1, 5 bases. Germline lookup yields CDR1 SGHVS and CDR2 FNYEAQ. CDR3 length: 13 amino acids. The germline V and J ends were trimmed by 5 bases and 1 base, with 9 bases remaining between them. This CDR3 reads CASSQGLSYEQYF. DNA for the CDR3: TGTGCCAGCAGCCAGGGTCTTTCCTACGAGCAGTACTTC. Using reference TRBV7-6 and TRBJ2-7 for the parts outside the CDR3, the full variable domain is GAGVSQSPRYKVTKRGQDVALRCDPISGHVSLYWYRQALGQGPEFLTYFNYEAQQDKSGLPNDRFSAERPEGSISTLTIQRTEQRDSAMYRCASSQGLSYEQYFGPGTRLTVT.